This T cell receptor (beta chain) came from a study of blood T cell repertoires in COVID-19. Study-level background: Spain, Italy and the United States supplied samples that represented acute and convalescent COVID-19. PBMCs, B-cell-depleted T cells, or T cells provided the cDNA or gDNA that made up the material.

Trimming removed 7 bases at V and 5 bases at J, with 11 bases between. CDR3 length: 12 residues. Germline assignment: CDR1 MGHDK and CDR2 SYGVNS. Libraries were prepared by immunoSEQ multiplex PCR; TCRdb keeps only in-frame clonotypes and omits some of them. The sample contains roughly 120,000 clones, around 90% of which appear only once. The Seattle site enrolled patients during active infection and followed them longitudinally. This TCR derives from a woman aged 55-69 years with COVID-19, enrolled during active disease. V usage is TRBV25-1 and J usage is TRBJ1-1, with D maybe TRBD1 (6 bases). Sequences were obtained from peripheral blood. The CDR3 nucleotides are TGTGCCAGCAACAACAGGGATACTGAAGCTTTCTTT. Protein sequence: CASNNRDTEAFF. The variable domain in full, completed from reference TRBV25-1 and TRBJ1-1, reads EADIYQTPRYLVIGTGKKITLECSQTMGHDKMYWYQQDPGMELHLIHYSYGVNSTEKGDLSSESTVSRIRTEHFPLTLESARPSHTSQYLCASNNRDTEAFFGQGTRLTVV.